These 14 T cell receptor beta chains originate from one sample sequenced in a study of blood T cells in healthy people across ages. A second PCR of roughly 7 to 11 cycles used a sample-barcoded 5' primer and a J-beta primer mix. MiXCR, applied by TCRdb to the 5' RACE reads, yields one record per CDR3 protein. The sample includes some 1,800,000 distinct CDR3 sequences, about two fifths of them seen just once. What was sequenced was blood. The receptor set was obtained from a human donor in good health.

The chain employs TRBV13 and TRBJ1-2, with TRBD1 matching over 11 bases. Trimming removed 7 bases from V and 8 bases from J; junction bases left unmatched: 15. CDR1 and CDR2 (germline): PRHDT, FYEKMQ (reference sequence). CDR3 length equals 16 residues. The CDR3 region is CASTSGLGQGDLGYTF. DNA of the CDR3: TGTGCCAGCACCTCAGGGTTGGGACAGGGGGACCTCGGCTACACCTTC.

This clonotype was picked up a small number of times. CDR3: CATSSRSGSYEQYF. The CDR3 bases are TGTGCCACCAGCTCCCGATCGGGGTCCTACGAGCAGTACTTC. The chain recombines TRBV15 with TRBJ2-7; tentative D call: TRBD2 (5 bases). The V end lost 5 bases, the J end lost 1 base, and 12 bases lay between the germline ends. Germline values: CDR1 LNHNV, CDR2 YYDKDF (reference sequence). CDR3 size: 14 residues.

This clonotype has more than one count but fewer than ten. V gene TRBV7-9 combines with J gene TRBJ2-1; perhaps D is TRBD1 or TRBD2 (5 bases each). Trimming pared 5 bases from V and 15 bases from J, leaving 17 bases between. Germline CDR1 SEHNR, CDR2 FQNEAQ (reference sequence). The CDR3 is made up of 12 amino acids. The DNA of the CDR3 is TGTGCCAGCAGCCGAGGGACCGAGAGCAGGTTCTTC. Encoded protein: CASSRGTESRFF.

CDR3 sequence: CASSLAPTGDTGELFF. The CDR3 coding sequence is TGTGCCAGCAGCTTGGCGCCCACAGGGGACACCGGGGAGCTGTTTTTT. The rearrangement joins TRBV5-5 to TRBJ2-2; 7 positions match TRBD1. Germline trimming cut 0 bases from V and 3 bases from J; bases unmatched to any gene: 5. CDR3 length: 16 residues. CDR1 and CDR2 from the germline V gene are SGHKS and YYEKEE (reference sequence).

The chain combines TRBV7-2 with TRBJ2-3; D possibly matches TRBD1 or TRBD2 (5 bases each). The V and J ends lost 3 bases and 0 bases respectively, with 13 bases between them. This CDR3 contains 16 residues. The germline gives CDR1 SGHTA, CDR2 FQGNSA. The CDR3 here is CASSLHRDPSTDTQYF. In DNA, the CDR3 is TGTGCCAGCAGCTTGCACCGGGACCCTAGCACAGATACGCAGTATTTT.

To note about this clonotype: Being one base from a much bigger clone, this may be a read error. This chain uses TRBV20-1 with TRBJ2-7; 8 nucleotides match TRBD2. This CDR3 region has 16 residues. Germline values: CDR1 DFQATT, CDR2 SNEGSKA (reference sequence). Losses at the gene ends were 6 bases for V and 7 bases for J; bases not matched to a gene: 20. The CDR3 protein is CSATGGGVFLYNEQYF. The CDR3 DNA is TGCAGTGCGACGGGAGGGGGAGTCTTTTTGTACAATGAGCAGTACTTC.

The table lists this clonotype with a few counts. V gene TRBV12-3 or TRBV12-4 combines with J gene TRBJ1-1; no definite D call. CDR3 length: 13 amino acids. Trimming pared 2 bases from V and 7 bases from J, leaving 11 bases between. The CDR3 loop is CASSLLHGLEAFF. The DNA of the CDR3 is TGTGCCAGCAGTTTACTCCACGGACTTGAAGCTTTCTTT.

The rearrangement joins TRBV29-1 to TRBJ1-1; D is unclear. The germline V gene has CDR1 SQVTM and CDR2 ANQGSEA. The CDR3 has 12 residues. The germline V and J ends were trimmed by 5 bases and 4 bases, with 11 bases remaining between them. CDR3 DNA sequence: TGCAGCGTTCAGGTGGGATCCACTGAAGCTTTCTTT. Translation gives CSVQVGSTEAFF.

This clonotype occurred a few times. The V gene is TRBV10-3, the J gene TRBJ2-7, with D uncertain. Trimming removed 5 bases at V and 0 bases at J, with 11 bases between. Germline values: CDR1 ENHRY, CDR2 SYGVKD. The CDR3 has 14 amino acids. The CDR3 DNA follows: TGTGCCATCAGTAAGGACGGCAACTCCTACGAGCAGTACTTC. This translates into CAISKDGNSYEQYF.

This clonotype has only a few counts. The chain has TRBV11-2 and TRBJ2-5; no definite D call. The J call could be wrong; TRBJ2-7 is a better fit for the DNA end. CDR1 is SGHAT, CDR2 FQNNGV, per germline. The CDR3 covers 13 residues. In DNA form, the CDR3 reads TGTGCCAGCAGTGTTGTCACTCTCTCCGAGCAGTACTTC. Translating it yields CASSVVTLSEQYF.

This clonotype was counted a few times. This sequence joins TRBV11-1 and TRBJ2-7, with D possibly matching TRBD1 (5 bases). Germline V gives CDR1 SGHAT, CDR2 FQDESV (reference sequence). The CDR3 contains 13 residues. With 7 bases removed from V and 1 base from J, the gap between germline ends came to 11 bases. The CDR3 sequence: CASTSQESYEQYF. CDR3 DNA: TGTGCCAGCACCTCACAGGAGTCCTACGAGCAGTACTTC. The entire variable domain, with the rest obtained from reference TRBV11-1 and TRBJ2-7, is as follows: EAEVAQSPRYKITEKSQAVAFWCDPISGHATLYWYRQILGQGPELLVQFQDESVVDDSQLPKDRFSAERLKGVDSTLKIQPAELGDSAMYLCASTSQESYEQYFGPGTRLTVT.

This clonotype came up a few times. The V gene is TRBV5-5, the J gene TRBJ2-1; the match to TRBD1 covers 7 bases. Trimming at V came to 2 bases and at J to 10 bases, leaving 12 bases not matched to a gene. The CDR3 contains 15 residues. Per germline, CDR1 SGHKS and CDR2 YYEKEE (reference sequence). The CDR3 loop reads CASSFTPAGGQEQFF. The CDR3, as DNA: TGTGCCAGCAGCTTCACACCCGCAGGGGGACAAGAGCAGTTCTTC.

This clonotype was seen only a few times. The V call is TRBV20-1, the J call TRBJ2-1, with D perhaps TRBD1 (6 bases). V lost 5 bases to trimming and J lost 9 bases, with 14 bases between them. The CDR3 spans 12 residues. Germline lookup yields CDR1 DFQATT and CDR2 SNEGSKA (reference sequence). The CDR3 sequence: CSASGHNTEQFF. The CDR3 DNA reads TGCAGTGCTTCGGGACATAACACTGAGCAGTTCTTC.

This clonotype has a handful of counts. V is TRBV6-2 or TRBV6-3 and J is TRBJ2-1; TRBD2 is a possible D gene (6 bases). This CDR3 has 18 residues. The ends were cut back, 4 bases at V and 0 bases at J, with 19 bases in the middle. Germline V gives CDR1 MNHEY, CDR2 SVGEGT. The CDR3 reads CASSWILTSLTSYNEQFF. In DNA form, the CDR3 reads TGTGCCAGCAGTTGGATCCTGACTAGTTTGACCTCCTACAATGAGCAGTTCTTC.